The 21 T cell receptor beta chains below come from one sample, sequenced in a study of CD8+CD57+ T cells in acquired aplastic anemia (dated by TCRdb to 2016 to 2019). TCRdb names Illumina HiSeq 2000 as the instrument used. Genomic DNA served as template for TCR beta VDJ combination and CDR3 sequence profiling. The public reads were run again by TCRdb, first through fastp at Q25 and then through MiXCR, and only productive beta chains were kept. CDR3 protein sequences are deduplicated, and each keeps its most common genes and DNA. Recorded for this sample are some 410,000 distinct CDR3 sequences; approximately 70% of them occurred a single time. Clones ranked in the top ten supply approximately 3.8% of the sample. Sequences were obtained from sorted CD4+, CD8+, or CD8+CD57+ T cells (not recorded which) from PBMCs. Receptors were obtained from a human donor in good health, serving as a control.

This sequence joins TRBV7-9 and TRBJ2-5; the D call may be TRBD1 or TRBD2 (5 bases each). The CDR3 loop spans 12 amino acids. Germline loops: CDR1 SEHNR, CDR2 FQNEAQ (reference sequence). Trimming removed 4 bases from V and 11 bases from J, with 14 bases in between. The CDR3 DNA sequence: TGTGCCAGCAGCTCAGGGCTCTCGGGGCAGTACTTC. Translating gives CASSSGLSGQYF.

The genes are TRBV7-8 and TRBJ2-1; a possible D gene is TRBD1 (5 bases). Germline V gives CDR1 SGHVS, CDR2 FQNEAQ. The V and J ends lost 2 bases and 13 bases respectively, with 21 bases between them. The CDR3 is 15 amino acids. This CDR3 is CASSLWWEGVTQQFF. CDR3 sequence (DNA): TGTGCCAGCAGCTTATGGTGGGAAGGGGTAACTCAACAGTTCTTC.

This clonotype was seen only a few times. The rearrangement links TRBV29-1 to TRBJ1-1; TRBD1 matches 10 bases. There are 13 residues in the CDR3. The V segment lost 7 bases and the J segment 4 bases; nucleotides outside the gene matches: 6. Germline lookup yields CDR1 SQVTM and CDR2 ANQGSEA. The CDR3 spells CSGSTGGITEAFF. The DNA for the CDR3 is TGCAGCGGATCGACAGGGGGCATCACTGAAGCTTTCTTT. Variable domain in full (rest from reference TRBV29-1 and TRBJ1-1): SAVISQKPSRDICQRGTSLTIQCQVDSQVTMMFWYRQQPGQSLTLIATANQGSEATYESGFVIDKFPISRPNLTFSTLTVSNMSPEDSSIYLCSGSTGGITEAFFGQGTRLTVV.

In the case of this clonotype: No conserved phenylalanine or tryptophan ends this CDR3, so it is likely a read error. The chain employs TRBV7-2 and TRBJ2-7; D may correspond to TRBD1 or TRBD2 (5 bases each). Germline assignment: CDR1 SGHTA and CDR2 FQGNSA. This CDR3 is built from 15 residues. The CDR3 loop reads CARSLEGQLSYEQYL. CDR3 in DNA: TGTGCCCGCAGCTTAGAGGGGCAGCTTTCCTACGAGCAGTACCTC.

This clonotype was seen many times. The V and J genes are TRBV6-5 and TRBJ1-2; D perhaps matches TRBD1 (6 bases). CDR3 length: 15 amino acids. In germline, CDR1 is MNHEY, CDR2 SVGAGI. The germline V and J ends were trimmed by 4 bases and 3 bases, with 15 bases remaining between them. CDR3 nucleotides: TGTGCCAGCAGTTTCCGGGACACCGGCGACTATGGCTACACCTTC. Protein product: CASSFRDTGDYGYTF.

The chain uses TRBV11-2 and TRBJ2-7, with 8 bases lining up with TRBD1. The V and J ends lost 5 bases and 5 bases, in that order; junction bases with no gene match: 8. The CDR3 is 14 residues long. Germline assignment: CDR1 SGHAT and CDR2 FQNNGV. CDR3 nucleotides: TGTGCCAGCAGCCCGCTCACAGGGGGGCACGAGCAGTACTTC. Residues: CASSPLTGGHEQYF.

The J gene is TRBJ2-1, the V gene TRBV12-3 or TRBV12-4; 8 bases line up with TRBD1. The CDR3 has 19 amino acids. The trim removed 4 bases at V and 0 bases at J, leaving 14 bases unmatched. CDR3 in DNA: TGTGCCAGCAGTTATGGTTGGACAGGGTCAAGAAGCTCCTACAATGAGCAGTTCTTC. Encoded protein: CASSYGWTGSRSSYNEQFF.

The chain recombines TRBV7-3 with TRBJ2-7, with D perhaps TRBD1 (5 bases). Germline V gives CDR1 SGHTA, CDR2 FQGTGA. V lost 8 bases, J lost 5 bases, and 19 bases lay in between. The CDR3 is 14 residues long. CDR3 nucleotides: TGTGCCAGCTCCCCCCGGCAGGGCGAAAACGAGCAGTACTTC. Encoded protein: CASSPRQGENEQYF.

Many counts were recorded for this clonotype. The chain carries TRBV4-1 and TRBJ2-7; TRBD2 aligns across 7 bases. V was pared by 3 bases and J by 7 bases, with 15 bases of the junction left unmatched. The CDR3 covers 16 residues. CDR1 MGHRA and CDR2 YSYEKL come from the germline V gene. Written as DNA, the CDR3 is TGCGCCAGCAGCCAGGCGACCGTTGGGGGGGTGCGAGAGCAGTACTTC. Translating gives CASSQATVGGVREQYF.

CDR3 nucleotide sequence: TGCGCCAGCAGCTTGACCTCGACTAGCGGGGGCACCTACTACGAGCAGTACTTC. This sequence encodes CASSLTSTSGGTYYEQYF. The V and J genes are TRBV5-1 and TRBJ2-7; 12 bases align to TRBD2. V shed 1 base and J 3 bases; nucleotides not matched to a gene: 11. This CDR3 comprises 18 residues. Germline V gene lookup returns CDR1 SGHRS and CDR2 YFSETQ.

This clonotype was counted ten times or more. This rearrangement joins TRBV20-1 to TRBJ1-1; D not certain. This CDR3 region has 16 residues. V lost 3 bases and J lost 1, with 18 bases in between. In germline, CDR1 is DFQATT, CDR2 SNEGSKA (reference sequence). This chain's CDR3 is CSARALRRATNTEAFF. For the CDR3, the DNA is TGCAGTGCTAGGGCCCTTCGGCGGGCCACGAACACTGAAGCTTTCTTT.

This clonotype was counted ten times or more. This rearrangement joins TRBV20-1 to TRBJ1-1, with 8 bases that match TRBD1. With 5 bases clipped from V and 8 bases from J, the junction kept 1 base outside the gene matches. CDR3 size: 10 residues. Germline-derived CDR1 and CDR2 are DFQATT and SNEGSKA (reference sequence). The CDR3 region has the DNA TGCAGTGCTTGGACAGGGGAAGCTTTCTTT. Protein sequence: CSAWTGEAFF.

V gene TRBV15 combines with J gene TRBJ2-1; unclear D gene. V was cut by 6 bases and J by 10 bases, with 25 bases left in between. The CDR3 contains 16 residues. Germline assignment: CDR1 LNHNV and CDR2 YYDKDF (reference sequence). CDR3 region: CATSPLTASHFREQFF. The CDR3 DNA reads as TGTGCCACCAGTCCCTTAACAGCGTCTCATTTCAGAGAGCAGTTCTTC.

The V and J genes are TRBV7-2 and TRBJ1-2; weak D call: TRBD1 (5 bases). The V gene lost 6 bases and the J gene lost 10 bases, with 18 bases spanning the gap. The CDR3 spans 13 residues. From germline, CDR1 is SGHTA and CDR2 FQGNSA. The CDR3, as DNA: TGTGCCAGCAGTGTACAGGCTAACTACGACTACACCTTC. Protein: CASSVQANYDYTF.

The rearrangement uses TRBV14 and TRBJ2-7; D is perhaps TRBD1 or TRBD2 (5 bases each). This CDR3 region has 15 residues. Germline lookup yields CDR1 SGHDN and CDR2 FVKESK. The germline V and J ends were trimmed by 4 bases and 9 bases, with 22 bases remaining between them. For the CDR3, the DNA is TGTGCCAGCAGCCTAGATCGGGGCAGGCTGAACACGCAGTACTTC. Its translation is CASSLDRGRLNTQYF.

The sample holds one count of this clonotype. A read error may produce the germline difference seen at one junction end. This chain uses TRBV7-3 with TRBJ1-2; the D gene is possibly TRBD1 (5 bases). CDR3 size: 14 residues. CDR1 is SGHTA and CDR2 is FQGTGA in the germline V gene. The CDR3 nucleotides read TGTGCCAGCAGCTTAGCCCCAGGGTTGGGGGAGACCCAGTTC. It specifies CASSLAPGLGETQF.

This clonotype has a count of ten or more. The rearrangement links TRBV10-3 to TRBJ2-5, with TRBD1 matching over 7 bases. The CDR3 contains 16 residues. V trimming: 8 bases; J trimming: 1 base; junction bases outside the gene matches: 13. Germline CDR1 and CDR2: ENHRY and SYGVKD. CDR3 DNA sequence: TGTGCCATCCGGGACAGCGATACCCTTCTCCAAGAGACCCAGTACTTC. Its protein product is CAIRDSDTLLQETQYF.

Regarding this clonotype: Relative to the germline gene, one junction end is altered; a read error may explain this. The J gene is TRBJ2-7, the V gene TRBV9; the match to TRBD2 covers 8 bases. The germline CDR1 and CDR2 sequences are SGDLS and YYNGEE. CDR3 length: 15 amino acids. The CDR3 DNA reads as TGTGCCAGCAGCGTAGGAGCGGGGGATTTCTACGGGCAGTACTTC. As protein: CASSVGAGDFYGQYF.

The chain carries TRBV20-1 and TRBJ2-5, with D hard to call. Trimming removed 6 bases at V and 5 bases at J, with 13 bases between. Germline loops: CDR1 DFQATT, CDR2 SNEGSKA (reference sequence). The CDR3 has 12 residues. In DNA, the CDR3 is TGCAGTGCGTCTGAGGAGTTTGAGACCCAGTACTTC. Protein product: CSASEEFETQYF.

This clonotype was counted at least ten times. The rearrangement uses TRBV12-3 or TRBV12-4 and TRBJ2-1, with unresolved D. The ends were cut back, 6 bases at V and 7 bases at J, with 7 bases in the middle. This CDR3 spans 11 amino acids. The CDR3 DNA is TGTGCCAGCAGAGCCGTGAATGAGCAGTTCTTC. Encoded protein: CASRAVNEQFF.

The table lists this clonotype with many counts. The chain combines TRBV2 with TRBJ2-3; D is unresolved. Germline CDR1 reads SNHLY; CDR2 reads FYNNEI. This CDR3 contains 15 residues. The germline V and J ends were trimmed by 4 bases and 4 bases, with 15 bases remaining between them. CDR3 region: CASSAGFGGSDTQYF. The CDR3 bases are TGTGCCAGCAGTGCTGGGTTCGGTGGATCAGATACGCAGTATTTT.